This T cell receptor beta chain is from a study of PD-1 blockade in classical Hodgkin lymphoma. Turning to the study itself: Patients were treated with nivolumab at 3 mg/kg, and this was given intravenously every 2 weeks.

Time point denoted: cycle 4 day 1 (C4D1), after 6 weeks of nivolumab. Every patient was affected by relapse after autologous stem cell transplantation, while exposure to brentuximab vedotin was not uniform. The study recorded best responses of complete response, partial response or progressive disease. Sequencing used immunoSEQ multiplex PCR; TCRdb keeps in-frame clones, though not all of them. This table has more than 85,000 clones, approximately 89% appearing once. From germline, CDR1 is MDHEN and CDR2 SYDVKM. V shed 6 bases and J shed 1 base, with 18 bases lying between them. This CDR3 has 17 amino acids. Findings and limits, study-wide: Individuals initiating nivolumab under 1 year after ASCT were excluded. Lower baseline TCR diversity was reported for newly diagnosed patients than for healthy donors.

A remark on this clone: Antigen: not known.

Source: peripheral blood mononuclear cells (PBMCs), taken before the fourth cycle of nivolumab. This TCR was recovered from a human donor with classical Hodgkin lymphoma. The chain recombines TRBV28 with TRBJ2-2, with a weak D call TRBD1 (5 bases). The CDR3 DNA is TGTGCCAGCAGCTCAGACAGCCGGGTAAAGAACACCGGGGAGCTGTTTTTT. This encodes CASSSDSRVKNTGELFF.